The 7 T cell receptor beta chains in this list originate from one sample, sequenced in a study of blood T cells in healthy people across ages. Together with a sample-barcoded 5' primer, a J-beta primer mix was included in a second PCR lasting about 7 to 12 cycles. TCRdb re-derived calls from the 5' RACE reads in MiXCR, one entry per CDR3 protein. Found here are 500,000 to 650,000 distinct CDR3 sequences, over 25% of them singletons; the top ten hold under 4.5%. These records were also assigned to another study, of T cells of mothers and their children.

Sequences were obtained from blood. All receptors derive from a boy between 2 and 10 years old in good health.

A few counts support this clonotype. V and J are TRBV4-2 and TRBJ2-1, with D tentatively TRBD2 (7 bases). V lost 2 bases to trimming and J lost 4 bases, with 15 bases between them. Germline lookup yields CDR1 LGHNA and CDR2 YNFKEQ. This CDR3 is built from 16 residues. Written as DNA, the CDR3 is TGTGCCAGCAGCCAACCGGAGGGGGGGGCATACAATGAGCAGTTCTTC. Translated: CASSQPEGGAYNEQFF.

This CDR3 reads CASRGLDNEQFF. DNA for the CDR3: TGTGCCAGCAGGGGACTGGATAATGAGCAGTTCTTC. The chain combines TRBV12-3 or TRBV12-4 with TRBJ2-1, with D tentatively TRBD2 (6 bases). The CDR3 consists of 12 residues. The V end was cut by 6 bases, the J end by 7 bases, with 10 bases between.

The gene calls are TRBV29-1 and TRBJ2-3, with D hard to call. In germline, CDR1 is SQVTM, CDR2 ANQGSEA. The CDR3 loop spans 14 amino acids. Trimming shortened V by 5 bases and J by 2 bases, and 14 bases separated the two germline ends. The DNA for the CDR3 is TGCAGCGTTTCCGACGGTCTTAACACAGATACGCAGTATTTT. Encoded protein: CSVSDGLNTDTQYF.

This clonotype was seen a few times. This sequence joins TRBV20-1 and TRBJ2-1, with 10 bases lining up with TRBD2. This CDR3 is 16 amino acids long. Per germline, CDR1 DFQATT and CDR2 SNEGSKA (reference sequence). The junction had 6 bases not matched to a gene; V was cut back by 4 bases and J by 0 bases. In DNA, the CDR3 is TGCAGTGCTAACAGCGGGAGGGCGGGCTCCTACAATGAGCAGTTCTTC. This encodes CSANSGRAGSYNEQFF.

The J gene is TRBJ2-5, the V gene TRBV5-1, with no clear D. Trimming took off 0 bases at V and 13 bases at J, with 10 bases between the two ends. The length of the CDR3 is 11 residues. The germline CDR1 and CDR2 sequences are SGHRS and YFSETQ. In DNA form, the CDR3 reads TGCGCCAGCAGCTTGGGGGTAGAATGGTACTTC. It encodes CASSLGVEWYF.

This clonotype was seen a handful of times. The chain carries TRBV18 and TRBJ1-4, with 7 bases matching TRBD1. This CDR3 is 14 amino acids long. Germline CDR1 and CDR2: KGHSH and LQKENI. J gave up 7 bases and V 8 bases, and 10 bases lay outside the gene matches. The CDR3 coding sequence is TGTGCCAGCGAGATGACAGGGTTGCGTGAAAAACTGTTTTTT. This translates into CASEMTGLREKLFF.

There are a few counts of this clonotype. This sequence joins TRBV7-2 and TRBJ1-2; D uncertain. CDR1 is SGHTA, CDR2 FQGNSA, per germline. This CDR3 spans 14 amino acids. Trimming left V 6 bases short and J 2 bases short, with 13 bases between. CDR3 bases: TGTGCCAGCAGACCCACAGCCCAAAACTATGGCTACACCTTC. Amino acid sequence: CASRPTAQNYGYTF.